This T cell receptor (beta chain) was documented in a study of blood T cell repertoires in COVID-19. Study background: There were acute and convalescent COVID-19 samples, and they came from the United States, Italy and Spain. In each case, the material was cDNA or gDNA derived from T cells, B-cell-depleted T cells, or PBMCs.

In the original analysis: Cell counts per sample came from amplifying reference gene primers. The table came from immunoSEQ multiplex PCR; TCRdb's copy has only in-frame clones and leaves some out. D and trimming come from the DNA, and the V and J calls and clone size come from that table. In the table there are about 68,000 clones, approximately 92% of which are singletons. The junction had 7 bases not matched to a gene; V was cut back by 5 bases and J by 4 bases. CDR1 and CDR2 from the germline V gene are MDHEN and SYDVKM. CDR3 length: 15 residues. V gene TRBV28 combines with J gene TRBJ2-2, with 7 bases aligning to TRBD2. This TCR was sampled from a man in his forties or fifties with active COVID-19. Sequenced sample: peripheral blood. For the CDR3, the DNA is TGTGCCAGCAGTGCAGCGGGGCAGGGCACCGGGGAGCTGTTTTTT. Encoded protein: CASSAAGQGTGELFF.